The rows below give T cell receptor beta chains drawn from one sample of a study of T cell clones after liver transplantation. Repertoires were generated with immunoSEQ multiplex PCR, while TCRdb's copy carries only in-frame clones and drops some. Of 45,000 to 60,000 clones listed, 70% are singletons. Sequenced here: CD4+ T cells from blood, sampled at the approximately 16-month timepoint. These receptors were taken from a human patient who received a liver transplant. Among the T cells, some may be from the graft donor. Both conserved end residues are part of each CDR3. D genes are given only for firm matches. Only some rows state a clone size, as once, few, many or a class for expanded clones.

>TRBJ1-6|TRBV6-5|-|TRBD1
TGTGCCAGCATCCCAGGACAGGGGGTTAATTCACCCCTCCACTTT
CASIPGQGVNSPLHF
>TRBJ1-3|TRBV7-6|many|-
TGTGCCAGCAGCTACGAGGACAGACGCTCTGGAAACACCATATATTTT
CASSYEDRRSGNTIYF
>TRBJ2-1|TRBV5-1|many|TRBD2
TGCGCCAGCAGCTTGGCCTCGACTAGCGGAACCTACAATGAGCAGTTCTTC
CASSLASTSGTYNEQFF
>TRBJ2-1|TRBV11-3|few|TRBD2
TGTGCCAGCAAACTAGCGGAAGAATACAATGAGCAGTTCTTC
CASKLAEEYNEQFF
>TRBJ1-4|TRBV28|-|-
TGTGCCAGCGGCTTGGGTGCAACTAATGAAAAACTGTTTTTT
CASGLGATNEKLFF
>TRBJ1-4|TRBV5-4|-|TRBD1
TGTGCCAGCAGCACGACAGGGAGGACGGAAAAACTGTTTTTT
CASSTTGRTEKLFF
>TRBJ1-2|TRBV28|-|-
TGTGCCAGCAGTTTGGAGCCAGATGGCTACACCTTC
CASSLEPDGYTF
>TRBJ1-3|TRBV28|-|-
TGTGCCAGCAGTTTCACTGGAAACACCATATATTTT
CASSFTGNTIYF
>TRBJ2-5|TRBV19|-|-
TGTGCCAGTAGGAGACAGACGTGGGAGACCCAGTACTTC
CASRRQTWETQYF
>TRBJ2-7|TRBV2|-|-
TGTGCCAGCACTCGATACGGACAGACCTACGAGCAGTACTTC
CASTRYGQTYEQYF
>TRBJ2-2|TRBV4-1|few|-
TGCGCCAGCAGCCAGGGCGAGGGGTTGGTCACCGGGGAGCTGTTTTTT
CASSQGEGLVTGELFF
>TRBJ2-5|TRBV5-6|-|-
TGTGCCAGCAGCTTGCCGGCGCTGAGAGAGACCCAGTACTTC
CASSLPALRETQYF
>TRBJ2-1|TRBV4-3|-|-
TGCGCCAGCAGCCCCACTAGTTTGGGCGAGCAGTTCTTC
CASSPTSLGEQFF
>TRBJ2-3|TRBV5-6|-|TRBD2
TGTGCCAGCAGCTTAGTGACTAGCGTCCTCCTTAGCACAGATACGCAGTATTTT
CASSLVTSVLLSTDTQYF
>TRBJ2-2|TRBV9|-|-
TGTGCCAGCAGCCGACAGGGAGGTACCGGGGAGCTGTTTTTT
CASSRQGGTGELFF
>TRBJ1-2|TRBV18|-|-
TGTGCCAGCTCACCGGGGGGATCGGATGGCTACACCTTC
CASSPGGSDGYTF
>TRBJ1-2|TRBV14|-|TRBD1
TGTGCCAGCAGCCGCCCCGGGACAGACTATGGCTACACCTTC
CASSRPGTDYGYTF
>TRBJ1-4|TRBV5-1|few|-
TGCGCCAGCAGCTTGATCGGGGGGACGTCTAATGAAAAACTGTTTTTT
CASSLIGGTSNEKLFF
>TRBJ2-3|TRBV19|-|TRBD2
TGTGCCAGTAGGACTAGCGGGGGAAATACGCAGTATTTT
CASRTSGGNTQYF
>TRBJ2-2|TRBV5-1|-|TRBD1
TGCGCCAGCAGCTTGGTCCCAGGGGGGAACACCGGGGAGCTGTTTTTT
CASSLVPGGNTGELFF
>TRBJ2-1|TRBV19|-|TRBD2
TGTGCCAGCACGTCGGGAGGGGTTCGACGGGAACATGAGCAGTTCTTC
CASTSGGVRREHEQFF
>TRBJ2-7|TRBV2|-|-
TGTGCCAGCACATCCTCCGACACCTACGAGCAGTACTTC
CASTSSDTYEQYF
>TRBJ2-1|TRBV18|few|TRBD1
TGTGCCAGCTCATCGGACCGGGACAGGCCGCAGTTCTTC
CASSSDRDRPQFF
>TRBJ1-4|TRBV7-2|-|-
TGTGCCAGCAGCCACAGCCGGAGGGATGAAAAACTGTTTTTT
CASSHSRRDEKLFF
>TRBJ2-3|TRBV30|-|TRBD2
TGTGCCTGGAACATCTGGGCGGGAGGACTCACAGATACGCAGTATTTT
CAWNIWAGGLTDTQYF
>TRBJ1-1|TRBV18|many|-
TGTGCCAGCTCCTACTCCCGGGACCGTGAGGCTTTCTTT
CASSYSRDREAFF
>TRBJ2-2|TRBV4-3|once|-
TGCGCCAGCAGCCAAGAGGTCCCGGGGAACACCGGGGAGCTGTTTTTT
CASSQEVPGNTGELFF
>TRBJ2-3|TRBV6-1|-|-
TGTGCCAGCAGTGTACAGGGACCAGATACGCAGTATTTT
CASSVQGPDTQYF
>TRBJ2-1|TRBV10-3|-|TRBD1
TGTGCCAACAGACAGGGGGGTAGAAATGAGCAGTTCTTC
CANRQGGRNEQFF
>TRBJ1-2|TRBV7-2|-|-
TGTGCCAGCAGCTTAGGGCAGGGCGTCTATGGCTACACCTTC
CASSLGQGVYGYTF
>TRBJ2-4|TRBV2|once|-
TGTGCCAGCAGTGAATTGACAGTTAGAGAAAACATTCAGTACTTC
CASSELTVRENIQYF
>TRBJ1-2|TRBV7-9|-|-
TGTGCCAGCAGCTCCGGGGTTGGAGGTGATTATGGCTACACCTTC
CASSSGVGGDYGYTF
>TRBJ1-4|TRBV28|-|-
TGTGCCAGCAGTTTGTTAGCAGGGTCGGATGAAAAACTGTTTTTT
CASSLLAGSDEKLFF
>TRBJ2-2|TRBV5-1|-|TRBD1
TGCGCCAGCAGCTTTTTTGGGACAGGGGAGACCGGGGAGCTGTTTTTT
CASSFFGTGETGELFF
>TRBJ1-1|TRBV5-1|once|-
TGCGCCAGCAGCTTGGTGGGGACCTACACTGAAGCTTTCTTT
CASSLVGTYTEAFF
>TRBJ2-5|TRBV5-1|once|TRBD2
TGCGCCAGCGGTAGCGGGAGGACGCAAGAGACCCAGTACTTC
CASGSGRTQETQYF
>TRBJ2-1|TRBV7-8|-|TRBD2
TGTGCCAGCAGCGCGGGACTAGCCCTGGGTGAGCAGTTCTTC
CASSAGLALGEQFF
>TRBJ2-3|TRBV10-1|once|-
TGCGCCAGCTCGCTGGCCGGTGGGGATACGCAGTATTTT
CASSLAGGDTQYF
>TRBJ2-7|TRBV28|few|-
TGTGCCAGCTTCTCGGCAGGGAGGAACTACGAGCAGTACTTC
CASFSAGRNYEQYF
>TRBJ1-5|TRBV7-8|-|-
TGTGCCAGCAGCTTATTCGGACAAACTAATCAGCCCCAGCATTTT
CASSLFGQTNQPQHF
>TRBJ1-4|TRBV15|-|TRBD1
TGTGCCACCAGCAGAGACAGGACAGGGGCTAATGAAAAACTGTTTTTT
CATSRDRTGANEKLFF
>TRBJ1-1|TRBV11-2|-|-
TGTGCCAGCAGCTTAACAGAGAACACTGAAGCTTTCTTT
CASSLTENTEAFF
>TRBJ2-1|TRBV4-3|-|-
TGCGCCAGCAGCCAGCGGGGTACCTACAATGAGCAGTTCTTC
CASSQRGTYNEQFF
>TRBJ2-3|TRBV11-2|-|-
TGTGCCAGCAGCTTAAGGGGCGGGAGCAGGGGGGATACGCAGTATTTT
CASSLRGGSRGDTQYF
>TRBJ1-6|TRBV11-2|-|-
TGTGCCAGCAGCTCCCCCCGGGCGCAGGGGATCTCCTATAATTCACCCCTCCACTTT
CASSSPRAQGISYNSPLHF
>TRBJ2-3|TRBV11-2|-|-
TGTGCCAGCAGCTTGAGGGGGGCAGATACGCAGTATTTT
CASSLRGADTQYF
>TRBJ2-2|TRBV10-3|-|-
TGTGCCATCAGTGAGTTTACAGGGACCGGGGAGCTGTTTTTT
CAISEFTGTGELFF